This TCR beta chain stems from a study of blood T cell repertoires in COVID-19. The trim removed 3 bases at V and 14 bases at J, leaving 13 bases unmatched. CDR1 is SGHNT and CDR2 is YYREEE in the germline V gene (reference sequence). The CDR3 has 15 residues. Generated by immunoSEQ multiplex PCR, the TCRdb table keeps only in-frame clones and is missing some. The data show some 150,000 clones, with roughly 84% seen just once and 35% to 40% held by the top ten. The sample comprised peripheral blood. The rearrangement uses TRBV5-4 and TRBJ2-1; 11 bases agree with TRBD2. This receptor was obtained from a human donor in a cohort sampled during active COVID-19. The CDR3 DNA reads TGTGCCAGCAGCTCCCTGGGTAGCGGGGGGGCCAATGAGTTCTTC. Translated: CASSSLGSGGANEFF.